This TCR beta chain was identified during a study of blood T cell repertoires in COVID-19. Study-level background: From the United States, Italy and Spain came samples of acute and convalescent COVID-19. PBMCs, B-cell-depleted T cells, or T cells were the source of the cDNA or gDNA that made up the material.

Germline V gene sequence: CDR1 SQVTM, CDR2 ANQGSEA. The length of the CDR3 is 14 residues. The V end lost 7 bases, the J end lost 0 bases, and 14 bases lay between the germline ends. The authors' processing: Reference gene primer amplification gave nucleated cell count estimates. Here immunoSEQ multiplex PCR was the method, and the copy in TCRdb shows in-frame clones only, minus some. The DNA gave D and trimming, while V, J and clone size come from that table. The table includes around 100,000 clones, more than 75% detected once. The sequenced material came from peripheral blood. V and J are TRBV29-1 and TRBJ2-3; D is possibly TRBD2 (5 bases). The sequence derives from a woman in her twenties or thirties with acute or convalescent COVID-19. CDR3 loop: CSAKLDSSTDTQYF. The CDR3 nucleotides read TGCAGCGCCAAACTAGACTCTAGCACAGATACGCAGTATTTT.